This TCR beta chain originates from a study of T cell changes during pregnancy in multiple sclerosis (dated by TCRdb to between 2018 and 2020). For context, the study as a whole: In women with multiple sclerosis, the researchers looked at how the T cell repertoire shifted as pregnancy progressed.

Concerning this clone: The specificity of this receptor is unknown. Base qualities are not recorded, but no much larger clone differs from it by a single base.

V is clipped by 6 bases and J by 3 bases, and the sequence between their germline boundaries is 29 bases long. Via the germline V gene, CDR1 is KGHSH and CDR2 LQKENI. Inclusive of the bounding cysteine and phenylalanine, the CDR3 is 19 residues long. Of the read, only the CDR3 DNA is kept; its 57 bases are in frame from base 1. The library was produced with the immunoSEQ multiplex PCR assay. The source is immuneACCESS, and TCRdb retained only in-frame sequences with V and J called. Part of the clones is not carried over; for the studies checked, unresolved V genes explain less than half of this, and the remainder is unexplained. In this sample the table shows fewer than 65,000 clones, about 91% of which occur a single time. About 10% of the sample rests with the top ten.

Sample: CD8+ T cells from peripheral blood mononuclear cells, taken after pregnancy. The source of this sequence is a female donor with multiple sclerosis, enrolled in a pregnancy study. The chain uses TRBV18 and TRBJ1-1; no D segment can be confidently identified. The CDR3 loop reads CASSPMPIGGIKRYTEAFF. The nucleotide sequence reads as follows: TGTGCCAGCTCCCCGATGCCGATTGGAGGGATTAAGAGGTACACTGAAGCTTTCTTT.